This entry features one T cell receptor (beta chain) sequence. The PCR used 60 V beta and 13 J beta primers. Using immunoSEQ multiplex PCR, the repertoire was profiled, and TCRdb retains in-frame clones only, with some absent. The data show 93,000 or so clones, 79% seen once. These data come from a study of glioma-infiltrating T cells after dendritic cell vaccination. This specimen was blood, taken before dendritic cell vaccination. The TCR comes from a human donor with glioblastoma.

The DNA for the CDR3 is TGTGCCAGCAGCTTAGAGAGGGTTTCGTACGAGCAGTACTTC. It is translated as CASSLERVSYEQYF. The rearrangement links TRBV11-2 to TRBJ2-7; possible D gene TRBD2, 5 bases. The V gene lost 0 bases and the J gene lost 4 bases, with 10 bases spanning the gap. The germline V gene has CDR1 SGHAT and CDR2 FQNNGV. The CDR3 length is 14 residues.